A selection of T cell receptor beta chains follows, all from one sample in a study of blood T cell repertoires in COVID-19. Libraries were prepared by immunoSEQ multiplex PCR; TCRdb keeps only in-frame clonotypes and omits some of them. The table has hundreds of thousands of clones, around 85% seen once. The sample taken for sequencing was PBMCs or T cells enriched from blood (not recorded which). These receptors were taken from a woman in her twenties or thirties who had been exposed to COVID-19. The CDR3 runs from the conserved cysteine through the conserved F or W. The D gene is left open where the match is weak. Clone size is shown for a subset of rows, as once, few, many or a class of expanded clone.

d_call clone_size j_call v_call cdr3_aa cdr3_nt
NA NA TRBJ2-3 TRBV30 CAWSGFTREGADTQYF TGTGCCTGGAGTGGATTTACGAGGGAAGGCGCAGATACGCAGTATTTT
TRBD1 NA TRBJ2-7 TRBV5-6 CASSYLDRGSYEQYF TGTGCCAGCAGCTACTTGGACAGGGGATCCTACGAGCAGTACTTC
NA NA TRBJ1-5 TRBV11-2 CASSLDRHNQPQHF TGTGCCAGCAGCTTAGATCGACACAATCAGCCCCAGCATTTT
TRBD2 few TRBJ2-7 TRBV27 CASSQGLAGGAYEQYF TGTGCCAGCAGTCAGGGACTAGCGGGAGGTGCCTACGAGCAGTACTTC
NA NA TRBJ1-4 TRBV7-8 CASSLDRGAFEKLFF TGTGCCAGCAGCTTAGACCGGGGGGCTTTTGAAAAACTGTTTTTT
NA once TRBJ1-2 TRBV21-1 CASSPGRRGYGYTF TGTGCCAGCAGCCCTGGGCGCAGGGGCTATGGCTACACCTTC
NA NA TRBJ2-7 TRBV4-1 CASSQDGLPYEQYF TGCGCCAGCAGCCAAGATGGCCTGCCCTACGAGCAGTACTTC
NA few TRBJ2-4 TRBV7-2 CASSEMRGNIQYF TGTGCCAGCAGCGAAATGAGGGGGAACATTCAGTACTTC
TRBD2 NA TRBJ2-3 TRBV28 CASLSGAPPDTQYF TGTGCCAGCCTTAGCGGGGCGCCCCCAGATACGCAGTATTTT
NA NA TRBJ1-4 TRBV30 CAWSGPTESEKLFF TGTGCCTGGAGTGGCCCGACGGAGAGTGAAAAACTGTTTTTT
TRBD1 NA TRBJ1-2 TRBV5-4 CASSWDRVFSGYTF TGTGCCAGCAGTTGGGACAGGGTTTTTAGTGGCTACACCTTC
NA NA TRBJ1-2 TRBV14 CASSPRVGDGYTF TGTGCCAGCAGCCCCCGAGTAGGGGATGGCTACACCTTC
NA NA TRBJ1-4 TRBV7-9 CASSLEGGEKLFF TGTGCCAGCAGCTTAGAGGGAGGGGAAAAACTGTTTTTT
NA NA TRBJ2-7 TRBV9 CASSVGGYSYEQYF TGTGCCAGCAGCGTAGGAGGGTACTCCTACGAGCAGTACTTC
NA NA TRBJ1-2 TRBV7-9 CASSSSGYYGYTF TGTGCCAGCAGCTCAAGCGGCTACTATGGCTACACCTTC
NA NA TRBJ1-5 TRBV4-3 CASSPRYQDNQPQHF TGCGCCAGCAGCCCCCGGTACCAAGACAATCAGCCCCAGCATTTT
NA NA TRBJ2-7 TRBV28 CASTKRQGGSEQYF TGTGCCAGCACCAAGAGACAAGGGGGTAGTGAGCAGTACTTC
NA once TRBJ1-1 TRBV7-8 CASSLSQGGNTEAFF TGTGCCAGCAGCTTAAGTCAGGGAGGAAACACTGAAGCTTTCTTT
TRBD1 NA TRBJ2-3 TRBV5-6 CASSPYDRVVRDTQYF TGTGCCAGCAGCCCATACGACAGGGTCGTAAGGGATACGCAGTATTTT
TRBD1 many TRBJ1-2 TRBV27 CASSFDRGSYGYTF TGTGCCAGCAGTTTCGACAGGGGGAGCTATGGCTACACCTTC
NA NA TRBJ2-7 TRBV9 CASSVETRGEQYF TGTGCCAGCAGCGTAGAAACCAGGGGCGAGCAGTACTTC
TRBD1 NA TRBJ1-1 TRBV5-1 CASSPGQGGRAFF TGCGCCAGCAGCCCGGGACAGGGAGGTCGTGCTTTCTTT
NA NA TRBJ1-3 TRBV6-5 CASSYRSPGNTIYF TGTGCCAGCAGTTACAGAAGCCCCGGAAACACCATATATTTT
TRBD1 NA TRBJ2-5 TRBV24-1 CATSDHGQGKETQYF TGTGCCACCAGTGATCATGGACAGGGGAAAGAGACCCAGTACTTC
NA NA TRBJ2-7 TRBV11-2 CASSYTGGVYEQYF TGTGCCAGCTCATACACGGGCGGGGTCTACGAGCAGTACTTC
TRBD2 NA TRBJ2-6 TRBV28 CASSPGGTGANVLTF TGTGCCAGCAGTCCGGGAGGAACTGGGGCCAACGTCCTGACTTTC
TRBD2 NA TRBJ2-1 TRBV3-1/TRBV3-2 CASSPRPSGSSISFF TGTGCCAGCAGCCCAAGGCCTAGCGGGAGCTCGATTTCGTTCTTC
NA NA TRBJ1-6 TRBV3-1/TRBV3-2 CASSQEFPGYSPLHF TGTGCCAGCAGCCAAGAATTCCCAGGCTATTCACCCCTCCACTTT
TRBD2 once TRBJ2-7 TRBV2 CAGNPILAGSNEQYF TGTGCCGGAAACCCGATACTAGCGGGATCCAACGAGCAGTACTTC
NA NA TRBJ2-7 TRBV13 CASSLIAYEQYF TGTGCCAGCAGCTTAATAGCCTACGAGCAGTACTTC
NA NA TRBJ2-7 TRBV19 CASSSLQRQYF TGTGCCAGTAGTTCACTGCAGCGGCAGTACTTC
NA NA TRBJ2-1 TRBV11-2 CASSLRAGAYNEQFF TGTGCCAGCAGCTTACGAGCAGGGGCCTACAATGAGCAGTTCTTC
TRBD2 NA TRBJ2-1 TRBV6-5 CASRGLAGYNEQFF TGTGCCAGCAGAGGGCTAGCGGGGTACAATGAGCAGTTCTTC
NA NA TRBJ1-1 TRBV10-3 CAISDAGNTEAFF TGTGCCATCAGTGACGCAGGGAACACTGAAGCTTTCTTT
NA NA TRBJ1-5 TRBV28 CASSLLGGQPQHF TGTGCCAGCAGTTTATTGGGGGGTCAGCCCCAGCATTTT
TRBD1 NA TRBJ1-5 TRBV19 CASSTTGSHQPQHF TGTGCCAGTAGTACGACAGGGTCGCATCAGCCCCAGCATTTT
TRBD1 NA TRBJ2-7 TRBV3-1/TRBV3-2 CASSQTPGTGANEQYF TGTGCCAGCAGCCAAACCCCCGGGACAGGGGCGAACGAGCAGTACTTC
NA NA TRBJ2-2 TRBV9 CASSVGLPNTGELFF TGTGCCAGCAGCGTAGGACTGCCTAACACCGGGGAGCTGTTTTTT
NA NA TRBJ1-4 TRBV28 CASSFWGRGTNEKLFF TGTGCCAGCAGTTTTTGGGGTCGAGGGACTAATGAAAAACTGTTTTTT
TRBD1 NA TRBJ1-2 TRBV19 CASSTKTGVGDYGYTF TGTGCCAGTAGTACAAAAACAGGGGTAGGCGACTATGGCTACACCTTC
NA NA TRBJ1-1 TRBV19 CASSAWGYTEAFF TGTGCCAGTAGCGCGTGGGGCTACACTGAAGCTTTCTTT
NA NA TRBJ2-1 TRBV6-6 CASSLPRQSSYNEQFF TGTGCCAGCAGTCTTCCGCGACAAAGTTCCTACAATGAGCAGTTCTTC
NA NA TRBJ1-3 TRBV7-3 CASSLTPRDTIYF TGTGCCAGCAGCTTAACCCCCCGCGACACCATATATTTT
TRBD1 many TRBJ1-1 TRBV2 CASRRTGSNTEAFF TGTGCCAGCAGACGGACAGGATCGAACACTGAAGCTTTCTTT
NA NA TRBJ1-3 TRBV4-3 CASSQDAAGIGNTIYF TGCGCCAGCAGCCAAGATGCGGCCGGCATTGGAAACACCATATATTTT
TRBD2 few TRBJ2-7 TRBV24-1 CATSWEGLSYEQYF TGTGCCACCAGCTGGGAGGGACTCTCCTACGAGCAGTACTTC
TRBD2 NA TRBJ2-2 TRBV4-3 CASSQGAGGNTGELFF TGCGCCAGCAGCCAAGGAGCGGGGGGGAACACCGGGGAGCTGTTTTTT
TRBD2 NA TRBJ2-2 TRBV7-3 CASSPHPVAGVNGELFF TGTGCCAGCAGCCCCCATCCCGTAGCGGGAGTAAACGGGGAGCTGTTTTTT
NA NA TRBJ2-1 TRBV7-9 CASSPSGDHNEQFF TGTGCCAGCAGCCCCAGCGGAGATCACAATGAGCAGTTCTTC
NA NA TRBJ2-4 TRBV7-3 CASSLGGEAKNIQYF TGTGCCAGCAGCTTAGGCGGGGAAGCCAAAAACATTCAGTACTTC
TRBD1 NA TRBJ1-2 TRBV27 CASSRTVQGTHGYTF TGTGCCAGCAGTCGCACGGTACAGGGGACCCATGGCTACACCTTC
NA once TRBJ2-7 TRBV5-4 CASSLRSDDSTPDFLYEQYF TGTGCCAGCAGCCTCAGATCGGACGATTCTACTCCGGACTTCTTGTACGAGCAGTACTTC
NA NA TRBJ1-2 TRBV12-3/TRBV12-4 CASSLGGHGYTF TGTGCCAGCAGTTTAGGGGGCCATGGCTACACCTTC
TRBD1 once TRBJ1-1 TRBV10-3 CAISGAKETGETEAFF TGTGCCATCAGTGGGGCCAAGGAGACAGGGGAGACTGAAGCTTTCTTT